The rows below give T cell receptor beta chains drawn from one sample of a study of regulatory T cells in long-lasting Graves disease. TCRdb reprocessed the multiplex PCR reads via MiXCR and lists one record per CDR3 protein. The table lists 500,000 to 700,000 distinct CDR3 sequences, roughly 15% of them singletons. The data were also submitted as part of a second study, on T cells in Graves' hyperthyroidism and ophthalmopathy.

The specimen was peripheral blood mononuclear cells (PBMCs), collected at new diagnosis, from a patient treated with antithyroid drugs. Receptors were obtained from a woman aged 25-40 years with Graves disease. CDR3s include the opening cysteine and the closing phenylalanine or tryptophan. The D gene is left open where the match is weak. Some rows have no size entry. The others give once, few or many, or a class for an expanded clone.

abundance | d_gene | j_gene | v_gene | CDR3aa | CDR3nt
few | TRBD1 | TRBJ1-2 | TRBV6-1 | CASRRQGRNGYTF | TGTGCCAGCAGGCGACAGGGGAGGAATGGCTACACCTTC
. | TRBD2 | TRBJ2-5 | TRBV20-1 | CSAVGLAAKETQYF | TGCAGTGCTGTGGGACTAGCGGCGAAAGAGACCCAGTACTTC
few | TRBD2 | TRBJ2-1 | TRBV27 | CASRDLAGGHNEQFF | TGTGCCAGCAGGGATTTAGCGGGAGGGCACAATGAGCAGTTCTTC
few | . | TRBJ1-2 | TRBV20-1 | CSAPVAGRVDGYTF | TGCAGTGCTCCCGTCGCTGGGAGAGTCGATGGCTACACCTTC
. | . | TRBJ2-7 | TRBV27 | CASSFTSWAGGF | TGTGCCAGCAGTTTTACCAGTTGGGCAGGTGGCTTC
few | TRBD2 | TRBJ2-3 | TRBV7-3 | CASSSTSGTTDTQYF | TGTGCCAGCAGCTCGACTAGCGGGACCACAGATACGCAGTATTTT
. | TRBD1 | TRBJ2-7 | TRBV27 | CATRDPGQGPYEQYF | TGTGCCACCAGGGACCCGGGACAGGGCCCCTACGAGCAGTACTTC
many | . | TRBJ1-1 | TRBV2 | CASHREWNTEAFF | TGTGCCAGCCACAGGGAGTGGAACACTGAAGCTTTCTTT
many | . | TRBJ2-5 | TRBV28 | CASRYPGVQTQYF | TGTGCCAGCAGGTATCCAGGGGTACAGACCCAGTACTTC
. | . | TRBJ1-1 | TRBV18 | CASSPTMDSGEAFF | TGTGCCAGCTCACCCACGATGGACTCAGGAGAAGCTTTCTTT
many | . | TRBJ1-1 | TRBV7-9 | CASSLGQPGNTEAFF | TGTGCCAGCAGCTTGGGGCAACCCGGGAACACTGAAGCTTTCTTT
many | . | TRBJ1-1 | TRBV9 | CASTEGWGNTEAFF | TGTGCCAGCACCGAGGGGTGGGGGAACACTGAAGCTTTCTTT
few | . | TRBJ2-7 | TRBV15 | CATSLPPTGVAYEQYF | TGTGCCACCAGTCTCCCTCCGACTGGGGTGGCCTACGAGCAGTACTTC
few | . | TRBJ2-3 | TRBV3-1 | CASSPNYYQDISLTDTQYF | TGTGCCAGCAGCCCCAATTATTACCAGGACATTTCATTAACAGATACGCAGTATTTT
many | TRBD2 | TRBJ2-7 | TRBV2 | CASKEGGPSSEQYF | TGTGCCAGCAAGGAGGGAGGGCCGTCGAGCGAGCAGTACTTC
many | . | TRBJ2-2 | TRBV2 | CASSANVLSTGELFF | TGTGCCAGCAGCGCGAACGTATTGAGCACCGGGGAGCTGTTTTTT
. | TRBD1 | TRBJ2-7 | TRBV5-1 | CASSLGQGSYEQHF | TGCGCCAGCAGCTTGGGACAGGGAAGCTACGAGCAGCACTTC
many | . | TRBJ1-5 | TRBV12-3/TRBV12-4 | CASSFSDNQPQHF | TGTGCCAGCAGTTTCAGTGACAATCAGCCCCAGCATTTT